This record looks at one T cell receptor beta chain sequence and its context. The sample comes from a study of blood T cells in healthy people across ages. Together with a sample-barcoded 5' primer, a J-beta primer mix was included in a second PCR lasting about 7 to 12 cycles. TCRdb redid the calling of the 5' RACE reads with MiXCR, one entry per CDR3 protein. The profile shows over 950,000 distinct CDR3 sequences, 35% to 40% of them singletons. The CDR3 sequence is 13 residues long. V lost 5 bases to trimming and J lost 3 bases, with 14 bases between them. CDR1 is GTSNPN and CDR2 is SVGIG in the germline V gene (reference sequence).

The sequenced sample consisted of blood. The chain recombines TRBV30 with TRBJ2-7; the D gene could be TRBD1 or TRBD2 (5 bases each). The TCR comes from a man younger than 35 in good health. The CDR3 spells CAWERGGSYEQYF. The DNA of the CDR3 is TGTGCCTGGGAGAGGGGCGGAAGCTACGAGCAGTACTTC. Full variable domain (rest looked up from reference TRBV30 and TRBJ2-7): SQTIHQWPATLVQPVGSPLSLECTVEGTSNPNLYWYRQAAGRGLQLLFYSVGIGQISSEVPQNLSASRPQDRQFILSSKKLLLSDSGFYLCAWERGGSYEQYFGPGTRLTVT.